This entry features one TCR beta chain sequence. Its antigen is unknown. CDR3 size: 11 residues. Germline V CDR1 and CDR2: KGHDR, SFDVKD. Trimming cost V 8 bases and J 4 bases, with 7 bases left between them. Assay used: immunoSEQ multiplex PCR; TCRdb lists only in-frame clones, some missing. The profile shows about 140,000 clones, 93% of them singletons. This entry is derived from a study of T cell responses to AZD1222 COVID-19 vaccine. Study-wide points: Elevations in Spike-specific TCR breadth and depth followed administration of two AZD1222 doses. Unmutated variant regions are reportedly the target of nearly half of TCRs that are spike-specific. Along spike, vaccine-associated CD4 TCRs were found throughout, with dominance at 160-218 and 743-854.

This clonotype was sampled from an adult who had recovered from COVID-19. The V and J genes are TRBV24-1 and TRBJ1-2, with D perhaps matching TRBD1 (5 bases). The specimen was peripheral blood, collected after recovery from COVID-19. Here the CDR3 reads CATNGGYGYTF. As DNA, the CDR3 is TGTGCCACCAACGGGGGCTATGGCTACACCTTC.